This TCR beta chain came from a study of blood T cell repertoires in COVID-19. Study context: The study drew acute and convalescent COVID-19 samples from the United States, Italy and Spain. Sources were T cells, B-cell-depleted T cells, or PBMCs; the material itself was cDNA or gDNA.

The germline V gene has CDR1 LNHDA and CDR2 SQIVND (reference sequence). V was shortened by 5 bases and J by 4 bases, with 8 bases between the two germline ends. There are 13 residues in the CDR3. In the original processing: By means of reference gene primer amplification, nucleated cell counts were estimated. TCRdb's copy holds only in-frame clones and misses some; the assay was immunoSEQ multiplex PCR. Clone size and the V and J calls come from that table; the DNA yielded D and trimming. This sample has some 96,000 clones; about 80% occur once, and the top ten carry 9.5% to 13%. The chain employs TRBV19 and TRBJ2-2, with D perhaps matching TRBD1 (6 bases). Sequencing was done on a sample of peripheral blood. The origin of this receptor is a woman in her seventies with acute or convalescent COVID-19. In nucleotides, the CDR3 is TGTGCCAGTAGTGAGACAGGCACCGGGGAGCTGTTTTTT. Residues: CASSETGTGELFF.